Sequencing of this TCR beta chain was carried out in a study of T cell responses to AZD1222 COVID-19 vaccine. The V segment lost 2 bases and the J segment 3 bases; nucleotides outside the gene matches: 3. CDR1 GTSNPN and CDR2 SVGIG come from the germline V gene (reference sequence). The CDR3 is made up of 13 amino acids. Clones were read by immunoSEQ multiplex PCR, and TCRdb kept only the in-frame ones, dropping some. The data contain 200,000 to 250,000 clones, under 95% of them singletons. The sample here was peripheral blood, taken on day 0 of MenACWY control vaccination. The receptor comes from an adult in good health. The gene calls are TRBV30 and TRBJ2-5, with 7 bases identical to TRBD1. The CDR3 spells CAWSLGQKETQYF. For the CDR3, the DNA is TGTGCCTGGAGTTTGGGACAGAAAGAGACCCAGTACTTC.